A single sample gave rise to the 12 T cell receptor beta chains below, sequenced in a study of T cells in Graves' hyperthyroidism and ophthalmopathy (dated by TCRdb to the late 2010s). The library was prepared using multiplex PCR. Sequenced on an Illumina HiSeq 2000. Amplification of TCR beta CDR3 regions was carried out from RNA transcripts. For the first round of RT-PCR on the TCR CDR3, the HTBI primer set was used together with the Qiagen OneStep RT-PCR kit. The public reads were quality trimmed at Q25 with fastp and then assembled into clones with MiXCR by TCRdb, keeping productive beta chains. Rows are unified per CDR3 protein, each entry keeping the most common DNA and genes. Within this sample are some 320,000 distinct CDR3 sequences, with roughly 15% of them counted one time only. The biggest ten clones account for 30% to 35% of the sample. Sequencing was carried out using blood. The source of these receptors is a woman aged 40 to 50 with Graves' ophthalmopathy.

This sequence joins TRBV30 and TRBJ2-7; D not resolved. Germline CDR1 GTSNPN, CDR2 SVGIG (reference sequence). Trimming cost V 0 bases and J 6 bases, with 12 bases left between them. This CDR3 contains 13 residues. In DNA form, the CDR3 reads TGTGCCTGGAGTGTAAGTGGTGACGCCGAGCAGTACTTC. It is translated as CAWSVSGDAEQYF.

This clonotype appeared many times. This chain connects TRBV20-1 to TRBJ2-1, with D possibly TRBD2 on 5 matching bases. This CDR3 has 15 amino acids. Germline CDR1 reads DFQATT; CDR2 reads SNEGSKA (reference sequence). The germline V and J ends were trimmed by 2 bases and 0 bases, with 11 bases remaining between them. The DNA of the CDR3 is TGCAGTGCTAGATCGCGGGCGCACTCCTACAATGAGCAGTTCTTC. The encoded protein is CSARSRAHSYNEQFF.

This clonotype was seen ten or more times. This chain uses TRBV6-1 with TRBJ2-7; D uncertain. The germline V gene has CDR1 MNHNS and CDR2 SASEGT. The CDR3 is 15 amino acids. The ends were cut back, 0 bases at V and 0 bases at J, with 9 bases in the middle. The CDR3 sequence: CASSEAMTVSYEQYF. CDR3 bases: TGTGCCAGCAGTGAAGCGATGACGGTCTCCTACGAGCAGTACTTC.

This clonotype was found many times. The chain uses TRBV20-1 and TRBJ2-7, with D uncertain. This CDR3 has 10 residues. Per the germline V gene, CDR1 is DFQATT and CDR2 is SNEGSKA (reference sequence). Trimming left V 3 bases short and J 7 bases short, with 7 bases between. The CDR3 loop reads CSASIQEQYF. In nucleotides, the CDR3 is TGCAGTGCTAGCATCCAGGAGCAGTACTTC.

Written as DNA, the CDR3 is TGTGCCAGCAGATTACAGGGGGCTGGGGCCAACGTCCTGACTTTC. This encodes CASRLQGAGANVLTF. The rearrangement links TRBV28 to TRBJ2-6; 8 bases align to TRBD1. CDR1 and CDR2 from the germline V gene are MDHEN and SYDVKM. Trimming cost V 6 bases and J 2 bases; bases outside gene matches: 3. CDR3 size: 15 residues.

As concerns this clonotype: A read error is likely, as this CDR3 ends without the conserved phenylalanine or tryptophan. J is TRBJ2-7 and V is TRBV13; 9 bases match TRBD1. The germline gives CDR1 PRHDT, CDR2 FYEKMQ (reference sequence). CDR3 length equals 15 residues. CDR3 in amino acids: CANSSQGAGSYEQYL. DNA for the CDR3: TGTGCCAACAGCTCACAGGGGGCCGGCTCCTACGAGCAGTACCTC.

This chain links TRBV15 with TRBJ2-7, with D perhaps TRBD1 (6 bases). V gave up 2 bases and J gave up 7 bases, with 15 bases separating them. Germline V gene sequence: CDR1 LNHNV, CDR2 YYDKDF (reference sequence). The CDR3 runs to 14 residues. Written as DNA, the CDR3 is TGTGCCACCAGCAGACCGCGGACAGCCGGGGAGCAGTACTTC. Protein: CATSRPRTAGEQYF.

This clonotype was found a few times. The rearrangement links TRBV29-1 to TRBJ2-1; tentatively, D is TRBD2 (6 bases). V shed 0 bases and J shed 2 bases, with 23 bases lying between them. Germline loops: CDR1 SQVTM, CDR2 ANQGSEA. There are 19 residues in the CDR3. The CDR3 sequence: CSVEDPYPGTSSAYNEQFF. DNA for the CDR3: TGCAGCGTTGAAGATCCTTACCCCGGGACTTCCAGTGCCTACAATGAGCAGTTCTTC.

This chain links TRBV7-2 with TRBJ2-1; tentative D call: TRBD1 (6 bases). The CDR3 totals 17 residues. V lost 2 bases to trimming and J lost 1 base, with 15 bases between them. Germline V CDR1 and CDR2: SGHTA, FQGNSA. CDR3 sequence: CASSLPRQAPSYNEQFF. As DNA, the CDR3 is TGTGCCAGCAGCTTACCCCGACAGGCGCCTTCCTACAATGAGCAGTTCTTC.

In this sample, this clonotype turned up many times. The chain employs TRBV19 and TRBJ2-7, with 10 bases lining up with TRBD2. CDR1 and CDR2 (germline): LNHDA, SQIVND (reference sequence). V shed 3 bases, J shed 2 bases, and the junction held 4 bases outside the gene matches. CDR3 length equals 15 residues. In DNA form, the CDR3 reads TGTGCCAGTAGTATTGGTAGCGGGGGGCCCTACGAGCAGTACTTC. Residues: CASSIGSGGPYEQYF.

This clonotype was recorded many times. V usage is TRBV28 and J usage is TRBJ2-7; a possible D gene is TRBD1 (6 bases). Deletions cut 6 bases from V and 3 bases from J, with 18 bases between. The CDR3 sequence is 15 residues long. Germline loops: CDR1 MDHEN, CDR2 SYDVKM. CDR3 protein: CASRPQGAAHYEQYF. CDR3 DNA: TGTGCCAGCAGACCACAGGGCGCTGCACACTACGAGCAGTACTTC.

Ten or more counts support this clonotype. The CDR3 loop is CASSPKFYMNTEAFF. In DNA form, the CDR3 reads TGTGCCAGCAGCCCAAAGTTTTACATGAACACTGAAGCTTTCTTT. The V and J genes are TRBV11-3 and TRBJ1-1, with no clear D. CDR1 SGHNT and CDR2 YENEEA come from the germline V gene. The CDR3 extends over 15 amino acids. The V gene lost 5 bases and the J gene lost 0 bases, with 13 bases spanning the gap.